Below are 29 T cell receptor beta chains sequenced from a single sample in a study of T cell responses to AZD1222 COVID-19 vaccine. Profiled with immunoSEQ multiplex PCR; TCRdb holds only in-frame clones, not every one. The sample yields about 120,000 clones, about 85% seen once. This specimen was peripheral blood, taken on day 0 of AZD1222 vaccination. The source of these receptors is an adult in good health.

J is TRBJ2-3 and V is TRBV5-6; 10 bases are a match to TRBD2. Germline-derived CDR1 and CDR2 are SGHDT and YYEEEE. V trimming: 0 bases; J trimming: 1 base; junction bases outside the gene matches: 2. CDR3 length: 16 residues. The CDR3 sequence is CASSLDTSGGTDTQYF. CDR3 coding DNA: TGTGCCAGCAGCTTGGATACTAGCGGGGGCACAGATACGCAGTATTTT.

This rearrangement joins TRBV9 to TRBJ1-3, with TRBD1 identical over 12 bases. The CDR3 length is 16 residues. Germline V gives CDR1 SGDLS, CDR2 YYNGEE. V shed 4 bases, J shed 4 bases, and the junction held 6 bases outside the gene matches. The CDR3 is CASSFWDRGRGNTIYF. CDR3 DNA sequence: TGTGCCAGCAGCTTTTGGGACAGGGGGCGAGGAAACACCATATATTTT.

The J gene is TRBJ1-1, the V gene TRBV21-1. TRBV21-1 is flagged as a pseudogene. This CDR3 comprises 14 residues. CDR3 loop: CASSKVVANTEAFF. The DNA of the CDR3 is TGTGCCAGCAGCAAAGTGGTCGCGAACACTGAAGCTTTCTTT.

This sequence joins TRBV6-5 and TRBJ2-2, with 9 nucleotides matching TRBD2. This CDR3 is built from 16 residues. The germline gives CDR1 MNHEY, CDR2 SVGAGI. Unmatched junction bases numbered 7, after V lost 0 bases and J lost 8 bases. CDR3 DNA sequence: TGTGCCAGCAGTTACTCCCCTCTAGCGGGGAGGGGGGAGCTGTTTTTT. Protein product: CASSYSPLAGRGELFF.

J is TRBJ1-5 and V is TRBV7-2; D perhaps matches TRBD1 (6 bases). With 8 bases removed from V and 3 bases from J, the gap between germline ends came to 14 bases. CDR3 length: 14 residues. Germline V gene sequence: CDR1 SGHTA, CDR2 FQGNSA. The CDR3 region has the DNA TGTGCCAGCGCTGAAGGGGGTACCAATCAGCCCCAGCATTTT. Its translation: CASAEGGTNQPQHF.

The CDR3 loop reads CASSLGLAADTQYF. The CDR3 nucleotides read TGTGCCAGCAGCCTTGGACTAGCTGCAGATACGCAGTATTTT. The chain couples TRBV11-3 to TRBJ2-3, with TRBD2 matching 8 bases. Losses at the gene ends were 5 bases for V and 4 bases for J; bases not matched to a gene: 5. Germline CDR1 is SGHNT and CDR2 is YENEEA. There are 14 residues in the CDR3.

The chain combines TRBV9 with TRBJ2-3, with 15 bases fitting TRBD2. The V gene end was trimmed by 4 bases and the J gene end by 4 bases; junction bases not matched to a gene: 7. The V gene's germline CDR1 is SGDLS and CDR2 YYNGEE. This CDR3 comprises 17 residues. CDR3 bases: TGTGCCAGCAGCACATGGACTAGCGGGGGGGTCGCAGATACGCAGTATTTT. The encoded protein is CASSTWTSGGVADTQYF.

J is TRBJ2-5 and V is TRBV7-8; D unclear. CDR1 is SGHVS and CDR2 is FQNEAQ in the germline V gene. The CDR3 runs to 12 residues. The V gene lost 6 bases and the J gene lost 5 bases, with 10 bases spanning the gap. CDR3 in amino acids: CASSRRQETQYF. CDR3 coding DNA: TGTGCCAGCAGTCGAAGGCAGGAGACCCAGTACTTC.

The rearrangement uses TRBV3-1 (or the pseudogene TRBV3-2) and TRBJ1-2, with unresolved D. CDR3 size: 12 residues. Trimming left V 2 bases short and J 7 bases short, with 8 bases between. Germline values: CDR1 LGHDT, CDR2 YNNKEL (reference sequence). CDR3 bases: TGTGCCAGCAGCCAACGTGCTGGTGGCTACACCTTC. Translation: CASSQRAGGYTF.

Here the CDR3 reads CASSPPRQETQYF. The CDR3 nucleotides read TGTGCCAGCAGCCCTCCACGCCAAGAGACCCAGTACTTC. The chain uses TRBV9 and TRBJ2-5, with D unclear. The V gene's germline CDR1 is SGDLS and CDR2 YYNGEE. This CDR3 region has 13 residues. The V end was cut by 4 bases, the J end by 1 base, with 8 bases between.

The chain employs TRBV5-6 and TRBJ2-7; 12 positions agree with TRBD1. The CDR3 contains 16 residues. Germline V gene sequence: CDR1 SGHDT, CDR2 YYEEEE. Trimming took 4 bases from V and 5 from J; bases not matched to a gene: 10. CDR3 nucleotides: TGTGCCAGCAGCCCGGGTGGGGGACAGGGGGCCCACGAGCAGTACTTC. This translates into CASSPGGGQGAHEQYF.

This clone was recorded once. The chain joins TRBV3-1 (or the pseudogene TRBV3-2) to TRBJ1-4; D might be TRBD1 (6 bases). The germline V gene encodes CDR1 LGHDT and CDR2 YNNKEL (reference sequence). Trimming removed 1 base from V and 8 bases from J, with 17 bases in between. The CDR3 extends over 16 amino acids. The CDR3 loop is CASSQGAGGTGEKLFF. CDR3 in DNA: TGTGCCAGCAGCCAAGGCGCCGGGGGCACGGGAGAAAAACTGTTTTTT.

The rearrangement links TRBV12-3 or TRBV12-4 to TRBJ2-2; D not certain. With 6 bases removed from V and 7 bases from J, the gap between germline ends came to 9 bases. The CDR3 loop spans 12 amino acids. CDR3 region: CASSPPRGELFF. CDR3 coding DNA: TGTGCCAGCAGCCCCCCTCGCGGGGAGCTGTTTTTT.

The chain carries TRBV5-8 and TRBJ2-7; D call uncertain. Per the germline V gene, CDR1 is SGHTS and CDR2 is YDEGEE. The CDR3 has 13 residues. V lost 4 bases to trimming and J lost 7 bases, with 15 bases between them. The CDR3 here is CASSQRGVGEQYF. The DNA of the CDR3 is TGTGCCAGCAGCCAACGAGGAGTCGGGGAGCAGTACTTC.

The chain links TRBV15 to TRBJ1-5; 7 nucleotides line up with TRBD1. The CDR3 contains 18 residues. The germline CDR1 and CDR2 sequences are LNHNV and YYDKDF (reference sequence). V shed 3 bases and J 0 bases; nucleotides not matched to a gene: 11. CDR3 DNA sequence: TGTGCCACCAGCAGTCCGGGACAGTCGGGATATAGCAATCAGCCCCAGCATTTT. It yields the protein CATSSPGQSGYSNQPQHF.

The chain recombines TRBV9 with TRBJ2-3; D may be TRBD1 or TRBD2 (5 bases each). The germline V gene has CDR1 SGDLS and CDR2 YYNGEE. This CDR3 has 16 amino acids. The ends were cut back, 3 bases at V and 3 bases at J, with 17 bases in the middle. The CDR3 is CASSDPGTRGTDTQYF. The CDR3 bases are TGTGCCAGCAGCGACCCGGGGACGAGAGGAACAGATACGCAGTATTTT.

In DNA form, the CDR3 reads TGTGCCAGCAGTTACTTAGGCGGGGGGGCGGCAGATACGCAGTATTTT. Its translation: CASSYLGGGAADTQYF. The J gene is TRBJ2-3, the V gene TRBV6-6; 9 bases fit TRBD2. This CDR3 is built from 16 residues. CDR1 is MNHNY and CDR2 is SVGAGI in the germline V gene (reference sequence). With 1 base clipped from V and 4 bases from J, the junction kept 6 bases outside the gene matches.

V and J are TRBV7-2 and TRBJ1-5; no clear D gene. This CDR3 contains 15 residues. In germline, CDR1 is SGHTA, CDR2 FQGNSA. Trimming shortened V by 2 bases and J by 0 bases, and 8 bases separated the two germline ends. The CDR3 here is CASSLNRNSNQPQHF. The CDR3 DNA reads as TGTGCCAGCAGCTTAAATCGGAATAGCAATCAGCCCCAGCATTTT.

V usage is TRBV5-4 and J usage is TRBJ2-5, with 7 bases fitting TRBD2. J lost 1 base, V lost 4 bases, and 7 bases had no gene match. The CDR3 contains 15 residues. Germline assignment: CDR1 SGHNT and CDR2 YYREEE (reference sequence). Here the CDR3 reads CASSPPGGVQETQYF. The CDR3 bases are TGTGCCAGCAGCCCCCCGGGGGGAGTCCAAGAGACCCAGTACTTC. Full variable domain (remainder filled in from reference TRBV5-4 and TRBJ2-5): ETGVTQSPTHLIKTRGQQVTLRCSSQSGHNTVSWYQQALGQGPQFIFQYYREEENGRGNFPPRFSGLQFPNYSSELNVNALELDDSALYLCASSPPGGVQETQYFGPGTRLLVL.

This rearrangement joins TRBV12-3 or TRBV12-4 to TRBJ1-4; D is undetermined. The CDR3 length is 12 residues. V shed 3 bases and J shed 10 bases, with 9 bases lying between them. The CDR3 loop reads CASSFGWGKLFF. CDR3 coding DNA: TGTGCCAGCAGTTTTGGCTGGGGAAAACTGTTTTTT.

This chain links TRBV5-1 with TRBJ1-5; TRBD1 might be the D (5 bases). The CDR3 is made up of 13 amino acids. Germline CDR1 SGHRS, CDR2 YFSETQ. With 0 bases removed from V and 4 bases from J, the gap between germline ends came to 5 bases. The CDR3 region is CASSLGTNQPQHF. Here the CDR3 DNA reads TGCGCCAGCAGCTTGGGGACAAATCAGCCCCAGCATTTT.

CDR3 protein: CASSLAVSSYNSPLHF. CDR3 in DNA: TGCGCCAGCAGCTTGGCGGTGAGCTCCTATAATTCACCCCTCCACTTT. The chain joins TRBV5-1 to TRBJ1-6; D gene unclear. Germline V gives CDR1 SGHRS, CDR2 YFSETQ. V shed 0 bases and J shed 0 bases, with 7 bases lying between them. CDR3 length: 16 residues.

V gene TRBV2 combines with J gene TRBJ1-5, with D hard to call. The V gene lost 6 bases and the J gene lost 4 bases, with 7 bases spanning the gap. Germline V CDR1 and CDR2: SNHLY, FYNNEI. The CDR3 consists of 12 residues. The DNA of the CDR3 is TGTGCCAGCAGCGAACATAATCAGCCCCAGCATTTT. Its protein is CASSEHNQPQHF.

The rearrangement uses TRBV18 and TRBJ2-5; 7 nucleotides agree with TRBD2. Germline CDR1 and CDR2: KGHSH and LQKENI. The V segment lost 6 bases and the J segment 5 bases; nucleotides outside the gene matches: 3. The CDR3 runs 12 residues. CDR3 sequence (DNA): TGTGCCAGCTCGGCGGGGGAGGAGACCCAGTACTTC. Its translation: CASSAGEETQYF.

The chain joins TRBV3-1 (or the pseudogene TRBV3-2) to TRBJ2-1; 7 nucleotides match TRBD2. CDR3 length: 15 amino acids. V gave up 3 bases and J gave up 9 bases; unmatched junction bases: 11. The V gene's germline CDR1 is LGHDT and CDR2 YNNKEL (reference sequence). The CDR3 region is CASSHMRTRTVEQFF. CDR3 coding DNA: TGTGCCAGCAGCCATATGAGGACTAGAACTGTTGAGCAGTTCTTC.

The chain carries TRBV4-1 and TRBJ1-4; the match to TRBD1 covers 8 bases. V trimming: 1 base; J trimming: 7 bases; junction bases outside the gene matches: 11. Germline V lookup: CDR1 MGHRA, CDR2 YSYEKL. This CDR3 has 17 residues. The CDR3 loop reads CASSQGDRFIGGEKLFF. In DNA form, the CDR3 reads TGCGCCAGCAGCCAAGGGGACAGGTTCATTGGGGGTGAAAAACTGTTTTTT.

Of note for this clone: Because it lacks the conserved phenylalanine or tryptophan at the end, this CDR3 is likely a read error. Because the CDR3's place on the DNA is in doubt, the DNA is left out and the CDR3 is given as listed by TCRdb. The chain joins TRBV28 to TRBJ1-1; the D segment call TRBD1 is taken from the table without a DNA check. Germline CDR1 reads MDHEN; CDR2 reads SYDVKM. With termini counted, the CDR3 has 10 amino acids. This chain's CDR3 is CASSFKDRVA.

This clone has a single count. V gene TRBV6-5 combines with J gene TRBJ1-1; possibly TRBD1 for D (5 bases). This CDR3 has 13 amino acids. CDR1 and CDR2 from the germline V gene are MNHEY and SVGAGI. V lost 7 bases and J 7 bases, leaving 16 bases between the germline ends. CDR3: CASTHLRDGEAFF. CDR3 sequence (DNA): TGTGCCAGCACCCACCTCAGGGACGGTGAAGCTTTCTTT.

The chain is built from TRBV6-2 or TRBV6-3 and TRBJ2-3, with D possibly being TRBD2 (5 bases). V was trimmed by 0 bases and J by 3 bases, leaving 13 bases between them. The CDR3 length is 16 residues. Per germline, CDR1 MNHEY and CDR2 SVGEGT. The CDR3 here is CASSYSMATGTDTQYF. CDR3 nucleotides: TGTGCCAGCAGTTACTCGATGGCGACGGGGACAGATACGCAGTATTTT.